Presented here are 24 T cell receptor beta chains from one specimen sequenced in a study of blood T cell repertoires in COVID-19. Profiled with immunoSEQ multiplex PCR; TCRdb holds only in-frame clones, not every one. Here the sample spans under 300,000 clones, about nine tenths being singletons. The sample consisted of peripheral blood. Receptors were obtained from a man younger than 45 with COVID-19, enrolled during active disease.

V is TRBV5-6 and J is TRBJ2-7, with 12 positions matching TRBD1. This CDR3 spans 18 amino acids. Germline V CDR1 and CDR2: SGHDT, YYEEEE. Losses at the gene ends were 4 bases for V and 6 bases for J; bases not matched to a gene: 17. CDR3 amino acids: CASSNTNRPGQGAGEQYF. CDR3 DNA: TGTGCCAGCAGCAATACGAACCGACCGGGACAGGGGGCGGGCGAGCAGTACTTC.

The chain links TRBV18 to TRBJ2-1; 7 bases are shared with TRBD1. CDR1 is KGHSH, CDR2 LQKENI, per germline. V lost 3 bases to trimming and J lost 4 bases; unmatched junction nucleotides: 3. The CDR3 has 14 residues. For the CDR3, the DNA is TGTGCCAGCTCACCGGGACAGAAATACAATGAGCAGTTCTTC. Protein product: CASSPGQKYNEQFF. Looking up the rest from reference TRBV18 and TRBJ2-1 gives the full variable domain: NAGVMQNPRHLVRRRGQEARLRCSPMKGHSHVYWYRQLPEEGLKFMVYLQKENIIDESGMPKERFSAEFPKEGPSILRIQQVVRGDSAAYFCASSPGQKYNEQFFGPGTRLTVL.

This chain joins TRBV30 and TRBJ1-5, with 10 bases matching TRBD1. Per the germline V gene, CDR1 is GTSNPN and CDR2 is SVGIG (reference sequence). J gave up 7 bases and V 2 bases, and 8 bases lay outside the gene matches. This CDR3 has 15 amino acids. The CDR3 sequence is CAWSSGQGGRQPQHF. The CDR3 nucleotides read TGTGCCTGGAGTTCCGGACAGGGGGGTAGGCAGCCCCAGCATTTT.

This clone was detected once. The chain has TRBV6-5 and TRBJ2-1; TRBD2 matches at 8 bases. The germline V gene has CDR1 MNHEY and CDR2 SVGAGI. The length of the CDR3 is 15 residues. The V and J ends lost 0 bases and 3 bases, in that order; junction bases with no gene match: 1. For the CDR3, the DNA is TGTGCCAGCAGTTACTCGACTAGCGACTACAATGAGCAGTTCTTC. The encoded protein is CASSYSTSDYNEQFF.

The chain couples TRBV6-5 to TRBJ1-2; 11 positions agree with TRBD1. Per germline, CDR1 MNHEY and CDR2 SVGAGI. With V trimmed by 9 bases and J by 5 bases, 11 bases remained unmatched. This CDR3 has 15 amino acids. The DNA of the CDR3 is TGTGCCAGTTCAACCCCGGGACAGGGGGTGTATGGCTACACCTTC. Translated: CASSTPGQGVYGYTF.

This chain uses TRBV6-6 with TRBJ2-2; possible D gene TRBD2, 6 bases. The CDR3 covers 14 residues. With 5 bases removed from V and 6 bases from J, the gap between germline ends came to 13 bases. From germline, CDR1 is MNHNY and CDR2 SVGAGI (reference sequence). CDR3 DNA: TGTGCCAGCAGTCGGGACTCCCCACCCGGGGAGCTGTTTTTT. Residues: CASSRDSPPGELFF.

Only one count was recorded for this clone. CDR3 nucleotide sequence: TGTGCCAGCAGCTTCATCGGGCGGGGTATCTCCTACGAGCAGTACTTC. It encodes CASSFIGRGISYEQYF. The V call is TRBV7-9, the J call TRBJ2-7, with D perhaps matching TRBD2 (6 bases). This CDR3 is 16 amino acids long. Germline assignment: CDR1 SEHNR and CDR2 FQNEAQ (reference sequence). The V gene lost 3 bases and the J gene lost 0 bases, with 15 bases spanning the gap.

The chain has TRBV27 and TRBJ2-2; tentatively, D is TRBD1 (6 bases). Germline V CDR1 and CDR2: MNHEY, SMNVEV (reference sequence). The CDR3 has 16 amino acids. Trimming shortened V by 3 bases and J by 0 bases, and 11 bases separated the two germline ends. The CDR3 reads CASSFWNRANTGELFF. The CDR3 nucleotides are TGTGCCAGCAGTTTTTGGAACAGGGCGAACACCGGGGAGCTGTTTTTT.

The gene calls are TRBV6-5 and TRBJ2-5, with a possible D match to TRBD1 (6 bases). Deletions cut 6 bases from V and 5 bases from J, with 16 bases between. Germline V gene sequence: CDR1 MNHEY, CDR2 SVGAGI. The CDR3 extends over 14 amino acids. The DNA of the CDR3 is TGTGCCAGCAGACGGGCGGAGCAGGGGGAGACCCAGTACTTC. Residues: CASRRAEQGETQYF.

The chain has TRBV14 and TRBJ2-1; 9 nucleotides align to TRBD1. The germline V gene encodes CDR1 SGHDN and CDR2 FVKESK. Losses at the gene ends were 1 base for V and 3 bases for J; bases not matched to a gene: 16. The length of the CDR3 is 20 residues. The CDR3 region has the DNA TGTGCCAGCAGCCAAGCCCTGGGGGACAGGGCCCGTTATAACTACAATGAGCAGTTCTTC. Protein product: CASSQALGDRARYNYNEQFF.

This chain links TRBV4-1 with TRBJ1-5; no definite D call. The germline gives CDR1 MGHRA, CDR2 YSYEKL. The CDR3 covers 16 residues. The V end lost 0 bases, the J end lost 0 bases, and 9 bases lay between the germline ends. The CDR3 loop reads CASSQDLSYSNQPQHF. The CDR3 DNA reads as TGCGCCAGCAGCCAAGATCTAAGCTATAGCAATCAGCCCCAGCATTTT.

V usage is TRBV5-6 and J usage is TRBJ1-1; 8 bases agree with TRBD1. There are 13 residues in the CDR3. The germline V gene encodes CDR1 SGHDT and CDR2 YYEEEE. J gave up 4 bases and V 9 bases, and 8 bases lay outside the gene matches. CDR3 sequence reads: CATKTQGATEAFF. In nucleotides, the CDR3 is TGTGCCACCAAAACTCAGGGGGCCACTGAAGCTTTCTTT.

V is TRBV11-2 and J is TRBJ1-4; D ambiguous. Trimming cost V 5 bases and J 7 bases, with 17 bases left between them. CDR3 length: 15 amino acids. The germline CDR1 and CDR2 sequences are SGHAT and FQNNGV. The CDR3 spells CASSPLTGMSEKLFF. The CDR3 DNA reads as TGTGCCAGCAGCCCCTTGACGGGGATGAGTGAAAAACTGTTTTTT.

The chain links TRBV3-1 (or the pseudogene TRBV3-2) to TRBJ2-2, with TRBD2 as a possible D gene (6 bases). Trimming stripped 5 bases from V and 2 bases from J, with 12 bases between. The CDR3 is made up of 15 amino acids. Germline assignment: CDR1 LGHDT and CDR2 YNNKEL (reference sequence). As DNA, the CDR3 is TGTGCCAGCAGCGTCCGGGACTCTAACACCGGGGAGCTGTTTTTT. This codes for CASSVRDSNTGELFF.

The rearrangement links TRBV7-9 to TRBJ1-2; TRBD1 matches 7 bases. CDR1 is SEHNR, CDR2 FQNEAQ, per germline (reference sequence). The ends lost 5 bases at V and 3 bases at J; junction bases unmatched: 3. This CDR3 comprises 13 residues. The CDR3 here is CASSRGTDYGYTF. In nucleotides, the CDR3 is TGTGCCAGCAGCCGAGGGACAGACTATGGCTACACCTTC.

The CDR3 reads CASSLRGQPQHF. The CDR3 DNA is TGTGCCAGCAGTTTAAGAGGTCAGCCCCAGCATTTT. The rearrangement uses TRBV27 and TRBJ1-5, with D unclear. CDR1 MNHEY and CDR2 SMNVEV come from the germline V gene (reference sequence). The ends were cut back, 2 bases at V and 6 bases at J, with 5 bases in the middle. The CDR3 is 12 amino acids.

The J gene is TRBJ2-5, the V gene TRBV24-1; 9 nucleotides agree with TRBD1. Germline lookup yields CDR1 KGHDR and CDR2 SFDVKD. The ends lost 4 bases at V and 1 base at J; junction bases unmatched: 6. The length of the CDR3 is 16 residues. CDR3: CATSDPGTGSQETQYF. The CDR3 DNA sequence: TGTGCCACCAGTGACCCCGGGACAGGGTCCCAAGAGACCCAGTACTTC.

The rearrangement joins TRBV25-1 to TRBJ1-1; D ambiguous. The V gene's germline CDR1 is MGHDK and CDR2 SYGVNS. CDR3 size: 13 residues. The V end lost 7 bases, the J end lost 4 bases, and 13 bases lay between the germline ends. The CDR3 is CASTPGDPTEAFF. The CDR3 nucleotides are TGTGCCAGCACACCCGGGGATCCCACTGAAGCTTTCTTT. Looking up the rest from reference TRBV25-1 and TRBJ1-1 gives the full variable domain: EADIYQTPRYLVIGTGKKITLECSQTMGHDKMYWYQQDPGMELHLIHYSYGVNSTEKGDLSSESTVSRIRTEHFPLTLESARPSHTSQYLCASTPGDPTEAFFGQGTRLTVV.

This chain uses TRBV6-5 with TRBJ1-1; 8 positions agree with TRBD1. CDR3 length: 16 amino acids. After removal of 2 bases from V and 0 bases from J, the junction contained 5 bases not matched to a gene. Germline V lookup: CDR1 MNHEY, CDR2 SVGAGI. CDR3 bases: TGTGCCAGCAGTTACCGGAAACAGGGGGTGAACACTGAAGCTTTCTTT. As protein: CASSYRKQGVNTEAFF.

This clone was observed a few times. The CDR3 sequence is CASSHSGQGEGDGYTF. The DNA for the CDR3 is TGCGCCAGCAGCCATTCTGGACAGGGAGAGGGAGACGGCTACACCTTC. The rearrangement joins TRBV4-1 to TRBJ1-2, with 8 bases matching TRBD1. The CDR3 totals 16 residues. J gave up 8 bases and V 3 bases, and 14 bases lay outside the gene matches. CDR1 is MGHRA and CDR2 is YSYEKL in the germline V gene.

The J gene is TRBJ1-1, the V gene TRBV6-5; perhaps TRBD1 as D (6 bases). The CDR3 loop spans 14 amino acids. Germline CDR1 is MNHEY and CDR2 is SVGAGI. V was shortened by 5 bases and J by 1 base, with 11 bases between the two germline ends. CDR3 region: CASSLRGPNTEAFF. CDR3 DNA sequence: TGTGCCAGCAGTCTCAGGGGCCCGAACACTGAAGCTTTCTTT.

This chain joins TRBV6-5 and TRBJ1-2, with a weak D call TRBD1 (5 bases). Germline assignment: CDR1 MNHEY and CDR2 SVGAGI. The V gene lost 3 bases and the J gene lost 7 bases, with 9 bases spanning the gap. CDR3 length equals 12 residues. The CDR3 DNA is TGTGCCAGCAGTTATGCAGGGTCTGGCTACACCTTC. The encoded protein is CASSYAGSGYTF.

V and J are TRBV19 and TRBJ1-3; D is unclear. V was pared by 3 bases and J by 0 bases, with 9 bases between. Germline CDR1 reads LNHDA; CDR2 reads SQIVND (reference sequence). The CDR3 loop spans 15 amino acids. The CDR3 bases are TGTGCCAGTAGTATGGCTGGAGGCTCTGGAAACACCATATATTTT. Residues: CASSMAGGSGNTIYF.

This clone occurred once. This chain joins TRBV18 and TRBJ1-2; D is undetermined. Per the germline V gene, CDR1 is KGHSH and CDR2 is LQKENI. This CDR3 spans 13 amino acids. The V and J ends lost 3 bases and 8 bases respectively, with 13 bases between them. The CDR3 sequence is CASSPERGGGYTF. CDR3 in DNA: TGTGCCAGCTCACCTGAACGGGGTGGCGGCTACACCTTC. Full variable domain (outside the CDR3, taken from reference TRBV18 and TRBJ1-2): NAGVMQNPRHLVRRRGQEARLRCSPMKGHSHVYWYRQLPEEGLKFMVYLQKENIIDESGMPKERFSAEFPKEGPSILRIQQVVRGDSAAYFCASSPERGGGYTFGSGTRLTVV.